Reported below is one T cell receptor (beta chain). The antigen is undetermined. Adults of Caucasian background living in Nashville, Tennessee made up all donors. The CDR3 consists of 15 residues. Trimming cost V 1 base and J 8 bases; bases outside gene matches: 6. Germline V gives CDR1 LNHDA, CDR2 SQIVND (reference sequence). This specimen belongs to a study of shared clonotypes between healthy human individuals. Study-wide context: Plates per donor: three CD4 naive, three CD4 memory, two CD8 naive, one CD8 memory.

Broader study findings: Memory subsets generally showed lower estimated richness than naive subsets.

The table came from immunoSEQ multiplex PCR; TCRdb's copy has only in-frame clones and leaves some out. The sample shows around 1.5 million clones, about 98% of them seen only once. Sequencing was performed on naive CD4+ T cells sorted from blood. Subset denoted: CD45RA+ positively selected. The TCR comes from a young man in good health. The rearrangement uses TRBV19 and TRBJ1-4; 8 bases agree with TRBD1. The CDR3 region is CASSIAGTGYEKLFF. In DNA form, the CDR3 reads TGTGCCAGTAGTATAGCCGGGACAGGTTACGAAAAACTGTTTTTT.